Listed below are T cell receptor beta chains from one sample, sequenced in a study of blood T cell repertoires in COVID-19. Data came from immunoSEQ multiplex PCR; TCRdb stores just in-frame clones and leaves some out. The sample yields roughly 300,000 clones, roughly 90% seen once. Material: PBMCs or T cells enriched from blood (not recorded which). These receptors were taken from a woman in her twenties or thirties who had recovered from COVID-19. Each CDR3 is given with its conserved first and last residue. D genes are given only for firm matches. Expanded clones are given a class, and other clones once, few, many or no size at all.

CDR3 length: 16
D gene: NA
clone size: NA
J gene: TRBJ1-3
V gene: TRBV28
CDR3 DNA: TGTGCCAGCACCCCCGGTCGGGGGAGATCTGGAAACACCATATATTTT
CDR3 protein: CASTPGRGRSGNTIYF

CDR3 length: 14
D gene: TRBD2
clone size: NA
J gene: TRBJ2-1
V gene: TRBV6-5
CDR3 DNA: TGTGCCACCCCACTAGCGGCCACCTACAATGAGCAGTTCTTC
CDR3 protein: CATPLAATYNEQFF

CDR3 length: 14
D gene: TRBD1
clone size: once
J gene: TRBJ1-4
V gene: TRBV9
CDR3 DNA: TGTGCCAGCAGCCCTCGACAGGGGAGTGAAAAACTGTTTTTT
CDR3 protein: CASSPRQGSEKLFF

CDR3 length: 19
D gene: TRBD2
clone size: NA
J gene: TRBJ2-4
V gene: TRBV6-1
CDR3 DNA: TGTGCCAGCAGTGAACCGGGTATCTTAGCGGGGAAGGACAAAAACATTCAGTACTTC
CDR3 protein: CASSEPGILAGKDKNIQYF

CDR3 length: 13
D gene: NA
clone size: NA
J gene: TRBJ1-3
V gene: TRBV6-5
CDR3 DNA: TGTGCCAGCACGCCGGGATTTGGAAACACCATATATTTT
CDR3 protein: CASTPGFGNTIYF

CDR3 length: 14
D gene: NA
clone size: NA
J gene: TRBJ1-1
V gene: TRBV7-6
CDR3 DNA: TGTGCCAGCAGCGCCGCGGAGGGGAACACTGAAGCTTTCTTT
CDR3 protein: CASSAAEGNTEAFF

CDR3 length: 13
D gene: NA
clone size: NA
J gene: TRBJ1-1
V gene: TRBV6-1
CDR3 DNA: TGTGCCAGCAGTGAACCTTTGAACACTGAAGCTTTCTTT
CDR3 protein: CASSEPLNTEAFF

CDR3 length: 16
D gene: TRBD2
clone size: NA
J gene: TRBJ2-1
V gene: TRBV7-8
CDR3 DNA: TGTGCCAGCAGCGAACCGGGACTAGCGGGAGACAATGAGCAGTTCTTC
CDR3 protein: CASSEPGLAGDNEQFF

CDR3 length: 13
D gene: NA
clone size: NA
J gene: TRBJ1-5
V gene: TRBV28
CDR3 DNA: TGTGCCAGCAATGGGGACTTCAATCAGCCCCAGCATTTT
CDR3 protein: CASNGDFNQPQHF

CDR3 length: 14
D gene: TRBD2
clone size: NA
J gene: TRBJ2-7
V gene: TRBV11-3
CDR3 DNA: TGTGCCAGCAGCCCTGGGGGGGGTACCTACGAGCAGTACTTC
CDR3 protein: CASSPGGGTYEQYF

CDR3 length: 15
D gene: TRBD1
clone size: NA
J gene: TRBJ2-1
V gene: TRBV5-1
CDR3 DNA: TGCGCCAGCAGCTTGGAAACAGGGGTTTACAATGAGCAGTTCTTC
CDR3 protein: CASSLETGVYNEQFF

CDR3 length: 15
D gene: TRBD2
clone size: NA
J gene: TRBJ2-1
V gene: TRBV7-3
CDR3 DNA: TGTGCCAGCAGCTTTCAGAGCGGGGGGGCCAATGAGCAGTTCTTC
CDR3 protein: CASSFQSGGANEQFF

CDR3 length: 16
D gene: NA
clone size: NA
J gene: TRBJ2-2
V gene: TRBV19
CDR3 DNA: TGTGCCAGTAGTATCGGACGGCAGGGCAACACCGGGGAGCTGTTTTTT
CDR3 protein: CASSIGRQGNTGELFF

CDR3 length: 13
D gene: NA
clone size: NA
J gene: TRBJ1-1
V gene: TRBV7-3
CDR3 DNA: TGTGCCAGCAGTTGGGGGCGACGGACTGAAGCTTTCTTT
CDR3 protein: CASSWGRRTEAFF

CDR3 length: 14
D gene: NA
clone size: NA
J gene: TRBJ1-1
V gene: TRBV13
CDR3 DNA: TGTGCCAGCAGCCCCGCGGGGGACGGCACTGAAGCTTTCTTT
CDR3 protein: CASSPAGDGTEAFF

CDR3 length: 14
D gene: TRBD1
clone size: NA
J gene: TRBJ2-7
V gene: TRBV5-1
CDR3 DNA: TGCGCCAGCAGCCTACGACAGGGGGCCGGGGAGCAGTACTTC
CDR3 protein: CASSLRQGAGEQYF

CDR3 length: 16
D gene: NA
clone size: NA
J gene: TRBJ1-3
V gene: TRBV18
CDR3 DNA: TGTGCCAGCTCACGGGTCACAGGGATCTCTGGAAACACCATATATTTT
CDR3 protein: CASSRVTGISGNTIYF